These 11 T cell receptor beta chains were all obtained from the same sample, sequenced in a study of cytomegalovirus exposure and HLA in healthy donors. This PCR relied on a set of 60 Vbeta primers and 13 Jbeta primers. The data were produced by immunoSEQ multiplex PCR, yet TCRdb's version contains in-frame clones alone and is incomplete. Altogether roughly 190,000 clones are present, around 85% being singletons, with the ten largest covering around 2%. The sample was PBMCs. These receptors all stem from a man aged 18 to 29 in good health and CMV-seronegative.

This chain links TRBV5-1 with TRBJ2-7; 9 bases line up with TRBD1. The CDR3 totals 14 residues. V was pared by 4 bases and J by 3 bases, with 5 bases of the junction left unmatched. Germline V lookup: CDR1 SGHRS, CDR2 YFSETQ. This CDR3 is CASSVGQGYYEQYF. The DNA for the CDR3 is TGCGCCAGCAGCGTAGGACAGGGGTACTACGAGCAGTACTTC.

This chain links TRBV2 with TRBJ1-2; a weak D match, TRBD1 (5 bases). Per the germline V gene, CDR1 is SNHLY and CDR2 is FYNNEI. V lost 0 bases to trimming and J lost 7 bases, with 9 bases between them. This CDR3 region has 13 residues. CDR3 in amino acids: CASSEATGVGYTF. Written as DNA, the CDR3 is TGTGCCAGCAGTGAAGCAACGGGGGTTGGCTACACCTTC.

V usage is TRBV10-3 and J usage is TRBJ2-7, with TRBD1 matching 10 bases. Looked up from germline, CDR1 is ENHRY and CDR2 is SYGVKD. This CDR3 has 13 amino acids. Trimming cost V 6 bases and J 7 bases; bases outside gene matches: 6. This CDR3 reads CAIRLDRGNEQYF. In DNA form, the CDR3 reads TGTGCCATCAGGTTGGACAGGGGGAATGAGCAGTACTTC.

The rearrangement links TRBV28 to TRBJ2-7; TRBD2 might be the D (5 bases). Germline V lookup: CDR1 MDHEN, CDR2 SYDVKM. V was pared by 6 bases and J by 3 bases, with 15 bases between. This CDR3 region has 14 residues. CDR3 sequence reads: CASRETGFLYEQYF. The CDR3 coding sequence is TGTGCCAGCAGGGAAACGGGGTTTCTCTACGAGCAGTACTTC.

This sequence joins TRBV5-1 and TRBJ1-1; D remains unclear. The V end was cut by 2 bases, the J end by 6 bases, with 17 bases between. In germline, CDR1 is SGHRS, CDR2 YFSETQ. The CDR3 is made up of 15 amino acids. Here the CDR3 DNA reads TGCGCCAGCAGCTTATCATCGGCGGGTGGCTCTGAAGCTTTCTTT. It is translated as CASSLSSAGGSEAFF. Together with reference TRBV5-1 and TRBJ1-1, the CDR3 gives the full variable domain: KAGVTQTPRYLIKTRGQQVTLSCSPISGHRSVSWYQQTPGQGLQFLFEYFSETQRNKGNFPGRFSGRQFSNSRSEMNVSTLELGDSALYLCASSLSSAGGSEAFFGQGTRLTVV.

This chain connects TRBV7-8 to TRBJ2-7; 9 positions agree with TRBD2. Germline CDR1 SGHVS, CDR2 FQNEAQ. This CDR3 spans 14 amino acids. The V and J ends lost 1 base and 6 bases, in that order; junction bases with no gene match: 4. Written as DNA, the CDR3 is TGTGCCAGCAGCTTAGGACTAGCGGAGATCGAGCAGTACTTC. Translation gives CASSLGLAEIEQYF. The full variable domain, with the rest looked up from reference TRBV7-8 and TRBJ2-7, is GAGVSQSPRYKVAKRGQDVALRCDPISGHVSLFWYQQALGQGPEFLTYFQNEAQLDKSGLPSDRFFAERPEGSVSTLKIQRTQQEDSAVYLCASSLGLAEIEQYFGPGTRLTVT.

Of note for this clone: Other nucleotide sequences from this sample produce the same CDR3. V gene TRBV15 combines with J gene TRBJ2-7; tentatively, D is TRBD2 (5 bases). Trimming removed 0 bases at V and 2 bases at J, with 8 bases between. Germline CDR1 LNHNV, CDR2 YYDKDF (reference sequence). The CDR3 is made up of 14 amino acids. This CDR3 reads CATSRDRGTYEQYF. CDR3 in DNA: TGTGCCACCAGCAGAGATCGGGGAACCTACGAGCAGTACTTC.

This clone was seen a few times. V is TRBV5-6 and J is TRBJ1-1, with D unclear. The CDR3 is 14 residues long. Trimming left V 9 bases short and J 2 bases short, with 17 bases between. Germline CDR1 is SGHDT and CDR2 is YYEEEE. In DNA form, the CDR3 reads TGTGCCACCAAAAAGTCAGGACTTAACACTGAAGCTTTCTTT. It translates to CATKKSGLNTEAFF.

This clone was seen just once. This chain links TRBV19 with TRBJ1-1, with D possibly being TRBD1 (6 bases). Germline CDR1 is LNHDA and CDR2 is SQIVND (reference sequence). CDR3 length: 15 residues. V lost 3 bases and J lost 0, with 11 bases in between. The CDR3 nucleotides read TGTGCCAGTAGTATCCCCCAGGGGATGAACACTGAAGCTTTCTTT. Translation: CASSIPQGMNTEAFF.

About this clone itself: One end of the junction fails to match germline, which may point to a read error. V gene TRBV6-1 combines with J gene TRBJ2-5, with 8 bases matching TRBD2. The CDR3 is 16 residues long. CDR1 is MNHNS and CDR2 is SASEGT in the germline V gene. CDR3 protein: CAISGEPGLDVETQYF. The CDR3 DNA is TGTGCCATCAGTGGTGAGCCGGGACTAGATGTAGAGACCCAGTACTTC.

About this clone itself: This sample also contains other DNA sequences that code for the same CDR3. The chain employs TRBV9 and TRBJ1-1; D might be TRBD1 (5 bases). The length of the CDR3 is 15 residues. V lost 3 bases to trimming and J lost 1 base, with 13 bases between them. Per the germline V gene, CDR1 is SGDLS and CDR2 is YYNGEE. CDR3 amino acids: CASSGSGLPNTEAFF. As DNA, the CDR3 is TGTGCCAGCAGCGGCTCGGGACTGCCGAACACTGAAGCTTTCTTT. Looking up the rest from reference TRBV9 and TRBJ1-1 gives the full variable domain: DSGVTQTPKHLITATGQRVTLRCSPRSGDLSVYWYQQSLDQGLQFLIQYYNGEERAKGNILERFSAQQFPDLHSELNLSSLELGDSALYFCASSGSGLPNTEAFFGQGTRLTVV.